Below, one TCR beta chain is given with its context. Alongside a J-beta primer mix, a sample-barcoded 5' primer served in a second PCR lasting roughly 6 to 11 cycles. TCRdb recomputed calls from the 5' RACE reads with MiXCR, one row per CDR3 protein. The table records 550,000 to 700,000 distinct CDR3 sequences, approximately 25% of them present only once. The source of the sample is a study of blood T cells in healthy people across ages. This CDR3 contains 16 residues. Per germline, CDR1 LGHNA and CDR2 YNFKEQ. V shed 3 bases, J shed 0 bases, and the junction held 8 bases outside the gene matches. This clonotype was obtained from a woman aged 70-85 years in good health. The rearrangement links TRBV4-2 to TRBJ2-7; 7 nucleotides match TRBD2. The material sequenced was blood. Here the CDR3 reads CASSQISGLSSYEQYF. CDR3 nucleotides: TGTGCCAGCAGCCAGATTAGCGGGTTGTCCTCCTACGAGCAGTACTTC.